This T cell receptor (beta chain) came from a study of T-cell memory formation after mild COVID-19. For the study at large: The study found TCR clusters largely donor specific. Study-wide points: The CD4+ clones that contracted clustered mainly within CM and EM, and the CD8+ clones concentrated in EMRA. There was a balanced CD4/CD8 profile in clones contracting day 15 to 85, and later expanders leaned CD4+. Pre-infection memory already had some responding clones, implying cross-reactive memory joined.

Concerning this clonotype itself: Its matching antigen is unknown.

Germline CDR1 is SGHTA and CDR2 is FQGNSA. The CDR3 runs 16 residues. V was clipped by 0 bases and J by 1 base, with 10 bases between them. TCRdb fed the 5' RACE reads into MiXCR, producing one record per CDR3 protein. Of 500,000 to 650,000 distinct CDR3 sequences listed, about 22% are singletons. The TCR was taken from an adult woman who had mild COVID-19 (a few samples of this study predate the infection). Cell type and time point are not known. The V call is TRBV7-2, the J call TRBJ1-5; D is possibly TRBD1 (5 bases). The sequenced material came from PBMCs or a T cell subset sorted from them (not recorded which). The CDR3 nucleotides read TGTGCCAGCAGCTTAGCCGGGACGCAAAGCAATCAGCCCCAGCATTTT. Its translation: CASSLAGTQSNQPQHF.